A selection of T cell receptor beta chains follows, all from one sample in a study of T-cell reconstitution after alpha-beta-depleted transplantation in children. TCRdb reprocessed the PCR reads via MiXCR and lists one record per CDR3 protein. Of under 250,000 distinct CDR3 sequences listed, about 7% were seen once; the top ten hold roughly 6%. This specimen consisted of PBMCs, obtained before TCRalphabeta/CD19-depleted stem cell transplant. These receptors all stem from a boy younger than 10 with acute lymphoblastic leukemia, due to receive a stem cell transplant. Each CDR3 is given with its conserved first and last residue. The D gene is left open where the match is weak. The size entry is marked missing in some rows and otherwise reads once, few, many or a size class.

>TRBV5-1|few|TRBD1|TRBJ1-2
CASRTGTASYGYTF
TGCGCCAGCAGGACCGGGACAGCATCTTATGGCTACACCTTC
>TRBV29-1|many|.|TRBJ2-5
CSVEGAEETQYF
TGCAGCGTTGAGGGGGCGGAGGAGACCCAGTACTTC
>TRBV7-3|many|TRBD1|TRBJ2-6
CASSLMGQSSSGANVLTF
TGTGCCAGCAGCTTAATGGGACAGTCGAGCTCTGGGGCCAACGTCCTGACTTTC
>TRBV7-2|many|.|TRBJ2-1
CASSTRQDYNEQFF
TGTGCCAGCAGCACACGACAGGATTACAATGAGCAGTTCTTC
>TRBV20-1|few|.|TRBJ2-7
CCAPDRSAEGRKKYEQYF
TGCTGTGCCCCGGACCGGTCGGCGGAGGGAAGAAAGAAATACGAGCAGTACTTC
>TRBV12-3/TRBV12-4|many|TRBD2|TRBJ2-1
CATSLAGGVHEQFF
TGTGCCACCAGTTTAGCGGGAGGTGTGCATGAGCAGTTCTTC
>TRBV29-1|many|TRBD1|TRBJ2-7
CSVRTGAYEQYF
TGCAGCGTACGGACAGGGGCCTACGAGCAGTACTTC
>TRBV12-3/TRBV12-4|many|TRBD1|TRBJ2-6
CASRYRGTGANVLTF
TGTGCCAGCAGATACAGGGGCACTGGGGCCAACGTCCTGACTTTC
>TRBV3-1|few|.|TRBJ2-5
CASSQFQGWGETQYF
TGTGCCAGCAGCCAGTTCCAGGGGTGGGGAGAGACCCAGTACTTC
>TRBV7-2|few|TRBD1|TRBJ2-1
CASSPGQGAGNEQFF
TGTGCCAGCAGCCCCGGACAGGGGGCGGGGAATGAGCAGTTCTTC
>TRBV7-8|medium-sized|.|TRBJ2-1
CASSLDRSSYNEQFF
TGTGCCAGCAGCTTAGACCGCAGCTCCTACAATGAGCAGTTCTTC
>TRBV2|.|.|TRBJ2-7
CASARLAYEQYF
TGTGCCAGCGCGCGCCTAGCGTACGAGCAGTACTTC
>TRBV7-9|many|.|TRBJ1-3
CASSLSPAYSGNTIYF
TGTGCCAGCAGCTTATCTCCAGCTTACTCTGGAAACACCATATATTTT
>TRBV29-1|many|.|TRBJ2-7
CSVESGFEQYF
TGCAGCGTTGAATCGGGCTTCGAGCAGTACTTC
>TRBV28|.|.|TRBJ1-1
CAPGGDRAWDTEAFF
TGTGCCCCCGGTGGGGATCGGGCCTGGGACACTGAAGCTTTCTTT
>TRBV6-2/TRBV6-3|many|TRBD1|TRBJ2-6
CASSYSGQALTF
TGTGCCAGCAGTTACTCTGGACAGGCTCTGACTTTC
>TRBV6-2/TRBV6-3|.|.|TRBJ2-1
CASSYASYNEQFF
TGTGCCAGCAGTTATGCCTCCTACAATGAGCAGTTCTTC
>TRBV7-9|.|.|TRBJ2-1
CASSLVPADEQFF
TGTGCCAGCAGCTTAGTTCCAGCTGATGAGCAGTTCTTC
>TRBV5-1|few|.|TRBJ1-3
CASSLVGIGNTIYF
TGCGCCAGCAGCTTGGTGGGAATTGGAAACACCATATATTTT
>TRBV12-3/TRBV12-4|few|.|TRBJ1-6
CASSYDRSGYNSPLHF
TGTGCCAGCAGCTACGACAGGTCCGGCTATAATTCACCCCTCCACTTT
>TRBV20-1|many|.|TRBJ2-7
CSAPPRVPYEQYF
TGCAGTGCTCCCCCCAGAGTTCCCTACGAGCAGTACTTC
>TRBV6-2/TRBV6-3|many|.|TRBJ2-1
CASSLARDNEQFF
TGTGCCAGCAGTCTTGCTAGAGACAATGAGCAGTTCTTC
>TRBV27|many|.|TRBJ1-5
CASSLSITGNQPQHF
TGTGCCAGCAGTTTATCGATTACGGGCAATCAGCCCCAGCATTTT
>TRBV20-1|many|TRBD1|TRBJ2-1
CSATDREGIYNEQFF
TGCAGTGCTACTGACAGGGAAGGGATATACAATGAGCAGTTCTTC
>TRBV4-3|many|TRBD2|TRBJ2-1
CASSQGTSGGSSYNEQFF
TGCGCCAGCAGCCAAGGGACTAGTGGGGGGAGCTCCTACAATGAGCAGTTCTTC
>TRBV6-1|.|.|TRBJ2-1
CASSQTWTEQFF
TGTGCCAGCAGTCAAACTTGGACTGAGCAGTTCTTC
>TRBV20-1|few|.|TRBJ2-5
CSARPYDISQETQYF
TGCAGTGCTAGACCTTACGATATCTCCCAAGAGACCCAGTACTTC